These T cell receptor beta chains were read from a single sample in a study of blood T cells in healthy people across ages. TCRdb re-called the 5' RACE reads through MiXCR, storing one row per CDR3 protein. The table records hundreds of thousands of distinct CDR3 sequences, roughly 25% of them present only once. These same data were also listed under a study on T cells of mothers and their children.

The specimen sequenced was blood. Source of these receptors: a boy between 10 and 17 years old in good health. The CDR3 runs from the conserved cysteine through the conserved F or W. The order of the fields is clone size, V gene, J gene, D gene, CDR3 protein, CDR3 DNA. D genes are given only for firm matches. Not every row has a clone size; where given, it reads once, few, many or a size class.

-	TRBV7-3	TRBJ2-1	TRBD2	CASSLKGMTSSGEQFF	TGTGCCAGCAGCTTAAAAGGGATGACTAGCTCAGGCGAGCAGTTCTTC
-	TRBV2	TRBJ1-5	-	CASSKGVSNQPQHF	TGTGCCAGCAGTAAAGGGGTCTCCAATCAGCCCCAGCATTTT
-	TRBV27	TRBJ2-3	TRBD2	CASSRTGLAGRYTDTQYF	TGTGCCAGCAGTCGCACGGGACTAGCGGGGCGTTACACAGATACGCAGTATTTT
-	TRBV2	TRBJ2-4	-	CASSDHRVGNFDIQYF	TGTGCCAGCAGTGATCACAGGGTAGGGAATTTCGACATTCAGTACTTC
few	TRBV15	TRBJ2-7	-	CATSVGYEQYF	TGTGCCACATCAGTGGGGTACGAGCAGTACTTC
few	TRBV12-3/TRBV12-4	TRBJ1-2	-	CASSLEVPGGYGYTF	TGTGCCAGCAGTTTAGAGGTCCCGGGTGGCTATGGCTACACCTTC
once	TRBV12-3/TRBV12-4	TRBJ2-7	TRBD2	CASSLGLGGPYEQYF	TGTGCCAGCAGTTTGGGACTAGGAGGGCCCTACGAGCAATACTTC
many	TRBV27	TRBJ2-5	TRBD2	CASSVGLAGGEQYF	TGTGCCAGCAGCGTCGGTTTAGCGGGAGGGGAGCAGTACTTC
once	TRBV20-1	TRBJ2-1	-	CSASLSLRNNEQFF	TGCAGTGCTAGCTTAAGCTTACGAAACAATGAGCAGTTCTTC
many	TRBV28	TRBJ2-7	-	CASEGSSYEQYF	TGTGCCAGTGAGGGTTCCTCCTACGAGCAGTACTTC
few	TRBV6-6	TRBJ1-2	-	CASSYPGDGYTF	TGTGCCAGCAGTTACCCAGGGGATGGCTACACCTTC
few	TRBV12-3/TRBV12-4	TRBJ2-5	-	CASSLDRGKETQYF	TGTGCCAGCAGTTTAGACCGGGGGAAAGAGACCCAGTACTTC
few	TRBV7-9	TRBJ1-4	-	CASSFSSNEKLFF	TGTGCCAGCAGCTTTTCGAGTAATGAAAAACTGTTTTTT
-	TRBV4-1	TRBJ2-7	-	CASSQGQGYYEQYF	TGCGCCAGCAGCCAAGGGCAGGGGTACTACGAGCAGTACTTC
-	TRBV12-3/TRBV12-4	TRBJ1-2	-	CATSPGPGGYTF	TGTGCCACAAGCCCGGGGCCGGGGGGCTACACCTTC
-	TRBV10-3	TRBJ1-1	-	CATRDSGLGTEAFF	TGTGCCACCCGGGACTCCGGCCTGGGCACTGAAGCTTTCTTT
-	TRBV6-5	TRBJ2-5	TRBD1	CASSWSGGLRETQYF	TGTGCCAGCAGTTGGTCAGGGGGCCTCCGGGAGACCCAGTACTTC
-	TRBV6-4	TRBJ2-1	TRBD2	CASSEAGGPVYNEQFF	TGTGCCAGCAGTGAGGCGGGAGGGCCTGTATACAATGAGCAGTTCTTC
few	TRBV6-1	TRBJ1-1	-	CAISGRGFTEAFF	TGTGCCATCTCTGGGAGGGGGTTCACTGAAGCTTTCTTT
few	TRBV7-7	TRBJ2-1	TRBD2	CASSLARFSGGDGSYNEQFF	TGTGCTAGCAGCTTAGCCCGGTTTAGCGGGGGGGACGGGTCCTACAATGAGCAGTTCTTC
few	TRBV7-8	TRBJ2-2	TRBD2	CASSFGTSAAGELFF	TGTGCCAGCAGCTTCGGGACTAGCGCCGCCGGGGAGCTGTTTTTT
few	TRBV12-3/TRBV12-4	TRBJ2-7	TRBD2	CASSLAPQGLAGSYEQYF	TGTGCCAGCAGTTTAGCGCCTCAGGGACTAGCGGGGTCCTACGAGCAGTACTTC
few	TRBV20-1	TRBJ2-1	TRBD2	CSARASLAGEWNEQFF	TGCAGTGCTAGAGCCTCCCTAGCGGGAGAGTGGAATGAGCAGTTCTTC
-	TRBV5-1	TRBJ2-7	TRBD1	CASSLGGQGAHEQYF	TGCGCCAGCAGCTTGGGGGGACAGGGGGCCCACGAGCAGTACTTC
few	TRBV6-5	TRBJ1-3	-	CASSYSEGIGNTIYF	TGTGCCAGCAGTTACTCCGAAGGGATCGGAAACACCATATATTTT
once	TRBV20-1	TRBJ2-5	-	CSAPDSYRVEQYF	TGCAGTGCTCCCGACTCTTACAGGGTGGAGCAGTACTTC
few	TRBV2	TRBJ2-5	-	CASSGRQIQETQYF	TGTGCCAGCAGTGGCCGACAGATCCAAGAGACCCAGTACTTC
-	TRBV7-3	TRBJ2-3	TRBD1	CASRSTGGDTQYF	TGTGCCAGCAGATCAACAGGGGGAGATACGCAGTATTTT
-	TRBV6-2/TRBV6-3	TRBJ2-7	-	CASSYRETDEQYF	TGTGCCAGCAGTTACCGAGAAACGGACGAGCAGTACTTC
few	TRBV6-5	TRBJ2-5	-	CASSSPGEMQETQYF	TGTGCCAGCAGTTCCCCGGGGGAGATGCAAGAGACCCAGTACTTC
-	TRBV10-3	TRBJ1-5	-	CAIGRDGDQPQHF	TGTGCCATCGGGCGGGACGGAGATCAGCCCCAGCATTTT
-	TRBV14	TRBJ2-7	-	CASSPDPFEERSYEQYF	TGTGCCAGCAGCCCCGACCCTTTTGAGGAGAGGTCCTACGAGCAGTACTTC
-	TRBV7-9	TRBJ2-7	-	CASSSNNYEQYF	TGTGCCAGCAGCTCGAATAACTACGAGCAGTACTTC
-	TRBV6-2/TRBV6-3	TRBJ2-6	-	CASRQSLYRAGANVLTF	TGTGCCAGCAGACAGTCTCTGTACAGGGCTGGGGCCAACGTCCTGACTTTC
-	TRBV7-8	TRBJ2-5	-	CASRFGNGGSQETQYF	TGTGCCAGCCGCTTCGGAAACGGCGGTTCCCAAGAGACCCAGTACTTC
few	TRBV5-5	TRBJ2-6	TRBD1	CASSLLSGGSGANVLTF	TGTGCCAGCAGCTTGCTTTCAGGGGGCTCTGGGGCCAACGTCCTGACTTTC
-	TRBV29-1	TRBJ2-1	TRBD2	CSVAWTSGRADEQFF	TGCAGCGTTGCTTGGACTAGCGGGAGGGCCGATGAGCAGTTCTTC
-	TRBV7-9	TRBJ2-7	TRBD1	CASSSGTGKSYEQYF	TGTGCCAGCAGTTCCGGGACAGGGAAATCCTACGAGCAGTACTTC
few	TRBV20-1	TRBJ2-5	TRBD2	CSARDLSGAGETQYF	TGCAGTGCTAGAGATCTCAGCGGGGCAGGAGAGACCCAGTACTTC
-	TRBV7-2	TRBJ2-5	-	CASSLAARETQYF	TGTGCCAGCAGCTTAGCTGCGCGAGAGACCCAGTACTTC
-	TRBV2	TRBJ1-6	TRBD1	CASSRTGPSSYNSPLHF	TGTGCCAGCAGTCGGACAGGACCAAGCTCCTATAATTCACCCCTCCACTTT
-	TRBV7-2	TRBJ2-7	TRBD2	CAGSPVSTGTTSAYYEQYF	TGTGCCGGCAGCCCGGTGTCGACCGGGACGACTAGCGCCTACTACGAGCAGTACTTC
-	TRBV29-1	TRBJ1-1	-	CSGGGSGTEAFF	TGCAGCGGAGGGGGATCGGGCACTGAAGCTTTCTTT
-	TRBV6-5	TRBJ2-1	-	CASSAALWREAFF	TGTGCCAGCAGTGCCGCCCTTTGGCGCGAGGCGTTCTTC
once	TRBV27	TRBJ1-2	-	CASSLSREHYGYTF	TGTGCCAGCAGTTTATCCAGGGAACATTATGGCTACACCTTC
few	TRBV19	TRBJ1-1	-	CASNTPGADTEAFF	TGTGCCAGTAATACCCCGGGAGCCGACACTGAAGCTTTCTTT